This T cell receptor (beta chain) was obtained from a study of blood T cell repertoires in COVID-19. Profiled with immunoSEQ multiplex PCR; TCRdb holds only in-frame clones, not every one. The data show some 210,000 clones, with 84% seen just once and less than 20% held by the top ten. Material: peripheral blood. This sequence was found in a human donor in a cohort sampled during active COVID-19.

The CDR3 DNA sequence: TGTGCCAGCAGTGGCTCGACAGGCGGTACCGGGGAGCTGTTTTTT. Its translation is CASSGSTGGTGELFF. This sequence joins TRBV5-8 and TRBJ2-2; weak D call: TRBD1 (6 bases). Germline V lookup: CDR1 SGHTS, CDR2 YDEGEE. V lost 5 bases, J lost 5 bases, and 16 bases lay in between. The CDR3 is made up of 15 amino acids.